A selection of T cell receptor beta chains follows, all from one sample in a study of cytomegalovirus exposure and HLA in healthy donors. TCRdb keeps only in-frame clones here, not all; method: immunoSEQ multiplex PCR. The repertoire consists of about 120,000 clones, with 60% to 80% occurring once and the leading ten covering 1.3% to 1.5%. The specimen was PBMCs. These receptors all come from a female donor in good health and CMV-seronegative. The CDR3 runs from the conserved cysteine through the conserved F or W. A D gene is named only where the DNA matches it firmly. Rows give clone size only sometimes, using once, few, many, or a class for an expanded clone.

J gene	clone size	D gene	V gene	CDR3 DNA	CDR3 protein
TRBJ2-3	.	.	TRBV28	TGTGCCAGCAGTCCCTACGGGTTAAGGACAGAGCTAACAGATACGCAGTATTTT	CASSPYGLRTELTDTQYF
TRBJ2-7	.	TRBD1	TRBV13	TGTGCCAGCAGCTCGGGACAGGTCGAGCAGTACTTC	CASSSGQVEQYF
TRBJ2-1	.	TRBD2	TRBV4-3	TGCGCCAGCACCAGGACTAGCGGGATCTCAGGGGACAATGAGCAGTTCTTC	CASTRTSGISGDNEQFF
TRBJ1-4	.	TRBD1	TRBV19	TGTGCCAGTAGTTCATGGGACAGGTCGGCTGAAAAACTGTTTTTT	CASSSWDRSAEKLFF
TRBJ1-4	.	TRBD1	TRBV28	TGTGCCAGCATCCAATCAGGGGGAGAACTGTTTTTT	CASIQSGGELFF
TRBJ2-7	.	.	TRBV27	TGTGCCAGCAGTTTTACGCCCGGGAGCGGCGGGACCTACGAGCAGTACTTC	CASSFTPGSGGTYEQYF
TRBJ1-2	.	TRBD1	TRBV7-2	TGTGCCAGCAGCCCGGGGACAGGATTTCAGTATGGCTACACCTTC	CASSPGTGFQYGYTF
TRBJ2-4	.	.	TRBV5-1	TGCGCCAGCAGCTTGGGAGTCAGGGGAAACAGTCAGTACTTC	CASSLGVRGNSQYF
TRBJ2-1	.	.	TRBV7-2	TGTGCCAGCAGCCCCTCCCCGGGAGCTCGGGAGCAGTTCTTC	CASSPSPGAREQFF
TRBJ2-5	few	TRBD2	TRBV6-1	TGTGCCAGCAGTGACCGCCTCGGGGGGCAAGAGACCCAGTACTTC	CASSDRLGGQETQYF
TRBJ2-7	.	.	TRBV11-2	TGTGCCAGCAGCTTAATTTACAGGGCATACGAGCAGTACTTC	CASSLIYRAYEQYF
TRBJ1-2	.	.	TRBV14	TGTGCCAGCAGCCAACGGGGGGACTCTGGCTATGGCTACACCTTC	CASSQRGDSGYGYTF
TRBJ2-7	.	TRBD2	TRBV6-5	TGTGCCAGCAGTTACTCGAACGGGGGAGGGTCCGAGCAGTACTTC	CASSYSNGGGSEQYF
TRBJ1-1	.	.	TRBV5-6	TGTGCCAGCAGCTTGGCCGGGGGGGCCACTGAAGCTTTCTTT	CASSLAGGATEAFF
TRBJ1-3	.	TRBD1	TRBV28	TGTGCCAACAGTTTATGGGACAGCTCCTCTGGAAACACCATATATTTT	CANSLWDSSSGNTIYF
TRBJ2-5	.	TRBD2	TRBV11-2	TGTGCCAGCAGCTTAGGGGGACTAGCGGGAGAATCAGAGACCCAGTACTTC	CASSLGGLAGESETQYF
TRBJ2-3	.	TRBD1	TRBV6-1	TGTGCCAGCAGTGTACAGGGGGACACAGATACGCAGTATTTT	CASSVQGDTDTQYF
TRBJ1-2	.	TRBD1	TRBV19	TGTGCCAGTAGTGTGGACAGGATTAACTATGGCTACACCTTC	CASSVDRINYGYTF
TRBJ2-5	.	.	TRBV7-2	TGTGCCAGCAGCTTAGGGTTTCGGGAGACCCAGTACTTC	CASSLGFRETQYF
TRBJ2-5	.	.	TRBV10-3	TGTGCCATCAGTGAGTCAGGGGAAGAGACCCAGTACTTC	CAISESGEETQYF
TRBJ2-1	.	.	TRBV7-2	TGTGCCAGCAGCCAAGGACTACCTTCCTACAATGAGCAGTTCTTC	CASSQGLPSYNEQFF
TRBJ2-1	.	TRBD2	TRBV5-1	TGCGCCAGCAGCTCCGGGACTAGCGGGAGCTCTGAGCAGTTCTTC	CASSSGTSGSSEQFF
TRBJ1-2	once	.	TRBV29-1	TGCAGCGTTGATCAAGGACAGACCATTGGTAACTATGGCTACACCTTC	CSVDQGQTIGNYGYTF
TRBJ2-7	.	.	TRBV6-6	TGTGCCAGCAGTTACAGGGCAGGGGCCTATGAGGACGAGCAGTACTTC	CASSYRAGAYEDEQYF
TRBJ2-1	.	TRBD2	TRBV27	TGTGCCAGCAGTTTACGTAGCGGGAGGGCCTTGAAGTCGTTCTTC	CASSLRSGRALKSFF
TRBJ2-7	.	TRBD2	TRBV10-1	TGCGCCAGCAGTGGGACTAGCGACTACGAGCAGTACTTC	CASSGTSDYEQYF
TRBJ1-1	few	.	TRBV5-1	TGCGCCAGCAGCTTGGCCGGCAGGCCAAACACTGAAGCTTTCTTT	CASSLAGRPNTEAFF
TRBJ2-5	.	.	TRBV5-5	TGTGCCAGCAGCTCGACAGTTCAAGAGACCCAGTACTTC	CASSSTVQETQYF
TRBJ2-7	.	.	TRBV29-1	TGCAGCGTTGAAGTCACAGGGTACGGGCCCTACGAGCAGTACTTC	CSVEVTGYGPYEQYF
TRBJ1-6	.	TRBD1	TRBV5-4	TGTGCCAGCAGCGCGGGACAGGCGTTTAGTTCACCCCTCCACTTT	CASSAGQAFSSPLHF
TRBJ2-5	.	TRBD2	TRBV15	TGTGCCACCAGCGGGAGCGGGAGAAGGCAAGAGACCCAGTACTTC	CATSGSGRRQETQYF
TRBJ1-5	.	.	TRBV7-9	TGTGCCAGCAGCCCAGGGGAGGGGAGGAGCAATCAGCCCCAGCATTTT	CASSPGEGRSNQPQHF
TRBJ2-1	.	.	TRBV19	TGTGCCAGTAGTGTCAGGGAATCGTTAGAGCAGTTCTTC	CASSVRESLEQFF
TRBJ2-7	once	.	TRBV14	TGTGCCAGCAGCCAAATCGGCAGGGATACCTACGAGCAGTACTTC	CASSQIGRDTYEQYF
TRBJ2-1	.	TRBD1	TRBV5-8	TGTGCCAGCAGCTATGGACAGGGAAGATCCTATGAGCAGTTCTTC	CASSYGQGRSYEQFF
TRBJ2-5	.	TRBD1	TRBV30	TGTGCCTGGAGGGCAGGGGGCGCGGAGACCCAGTACTTC	CAWRAGGAETQYF
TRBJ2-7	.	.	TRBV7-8	TGTGCCAGCGGAGGACAGTACGAGCAGTACTTC	CASGGQYEQYF
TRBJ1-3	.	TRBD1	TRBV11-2	TGTGCCAGCAGCTTAGGCCGGGACAGGCTGGGAGGAAACACCATATATTTT	CASSLGRDRLGGNTIYF
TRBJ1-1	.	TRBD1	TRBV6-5	TGTGCCAGCAGACCGACAGGGGGCAACACTGAAGCTTTCTTT	CASRPTGGNTEAFF
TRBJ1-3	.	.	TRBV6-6	TGTGCCAGCAGTTACACAACGGGGGAAGGAAACACCATATATTTT	CASSYTTGEGNTIYF
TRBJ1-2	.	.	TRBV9	TGTGCCTCCTCCCCCGGGGGGGCAGGTGACTATGGCTACACCTTC	CASSPGGAGDYGYTF
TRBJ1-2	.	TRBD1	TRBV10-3	TGTGCCATCAGTGACCCAGGGGGCTCAGGCTATGGCTTTCCCGAGGGCTCAGGCTATGGCTACACCTTC	CAISDPGGSGYGFPEGSGYGYTF
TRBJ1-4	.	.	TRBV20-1	TGCAGTACTAGAGCGAGAGAGGACTCTTTT	CSTRAREDSF
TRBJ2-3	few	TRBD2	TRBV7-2	TGTGCCAGCAGCCTCTCTAGCGGGGGGCCAGATACGCAGTATTTT	CASSLSSGGPDTQYF
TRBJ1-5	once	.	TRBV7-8	TGTGCCAGCAGCTTAATCGGGTCTCGCAATCAGCCCCAGCATTTT	CASSLIGSRNQPQHF
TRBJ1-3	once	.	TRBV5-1	TGCGCCAGCAGCTTGGGGCAGGCTGGAAACACCATATATTTT	CASSLGQAGNTIYF
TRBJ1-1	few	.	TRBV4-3	TGCGCCAGCAGCCAAGATCAAACAGCGAACACTGAAGCTTTCTTT	CASSQDQTANTEAFF
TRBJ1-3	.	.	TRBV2	TGTGCCAGCAGTCAAGATAGCTCTGGAAACACCATATATTTT	CASSQDSSGNTIYF